What follows describes a single T cell receptor beta chain. What it binds is unknown. This sample was included in a study of T-cell reconstitution after alpha-beta-depleted transplantation in children. Study conclusions and caveats: As was reported, about two months after transplant, alpha-beta T cells came from several hundred expanded graft clones.

For TCRbeta, the library was prepared with unique molecular identifiers. TCRdb used MiXCR to reprocess the PCR reads, holding one entry per CDR3 protein. Among 350,000 to 500,000 distinct CDR3 sequences listed, 43% were seen once. From germline, CDR1 is SGHDN and CDR2 FVKESK. V shed 2 bases and J shed 0 bases, with 4 bases lying between them. This CDR3 is built from 13 residues. This chain connects TRBV14 to TRBJ1-2; no reliable D call. The TCR was taken from a girl aged 2-10 years with aplastic anemia, due to receive a stem cell transplant. The sample in question was PBMCs, obtained before TCRalphabeta/CD19-depleted stem cell transplant. CDR3 nucleotide sequence: TGTGCCAGCAGCCAAATAGCTAACTATGGCTACACCTTC. This encodes CASSQIANYGYTF.